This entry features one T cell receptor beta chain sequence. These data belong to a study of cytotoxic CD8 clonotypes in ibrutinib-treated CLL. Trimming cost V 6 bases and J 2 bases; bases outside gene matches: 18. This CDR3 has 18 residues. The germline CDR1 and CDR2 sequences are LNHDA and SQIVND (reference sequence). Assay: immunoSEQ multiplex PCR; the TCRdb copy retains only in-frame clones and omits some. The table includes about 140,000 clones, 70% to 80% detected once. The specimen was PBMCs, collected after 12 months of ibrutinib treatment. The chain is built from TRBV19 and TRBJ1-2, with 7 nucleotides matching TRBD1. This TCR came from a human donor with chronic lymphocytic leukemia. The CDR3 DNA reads TGTGCCAGTAGCCGCATCGTTCCGGGACAGCCAGAAAACTATGGCTACACCTTC. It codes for CASSRIVPGQPENYGYTF.